This T cell receptor beta chain comes out of a study of CD8 T cells in Susac syndrome. Random hexamers primed reverse transcription of 0.5 to 1 ug RNA. An immunoSEQ multiplex PCR amplified TCR beta CDR3 over 54 Vbeta and 13 Jbeta. TCRdb fed the immunoSEQ multiplex PCR reads into MiXCR, producing one record per CDR3 protein. Seen here are approximately 120,000 distinct CDR3 sequences, about 95% observed once, and the top ten hold over 0.07%. The V segment lost 0 bases and the J segment 4 bases; nucleotides outside the gene matches: 10. The length of the CDR3 is 19 residues. Looked up from germline, CDR1 is SGHNT and CDR2 is YYREEE (reference sequence). FACS enriched CD8+ TEMRA cells, while bulk CD8+ and CD4+ were negatively isolated.

The sample taken for sequencing was CD4+ T cells from PBMCs. The chain links TRBV5-4 to TRBJ2-5; 15 nucleotides align to TRBD2. The receptor's source is a human donor in good health. In DNA form, the CDR3 reads TGTGCCAGCAGCTTGGGGGTCGGGACTAGCGGGAGGTGGGGAGAGACCCAGTACTTC. This codes for CASSLGVGTSGRWGETQYF.